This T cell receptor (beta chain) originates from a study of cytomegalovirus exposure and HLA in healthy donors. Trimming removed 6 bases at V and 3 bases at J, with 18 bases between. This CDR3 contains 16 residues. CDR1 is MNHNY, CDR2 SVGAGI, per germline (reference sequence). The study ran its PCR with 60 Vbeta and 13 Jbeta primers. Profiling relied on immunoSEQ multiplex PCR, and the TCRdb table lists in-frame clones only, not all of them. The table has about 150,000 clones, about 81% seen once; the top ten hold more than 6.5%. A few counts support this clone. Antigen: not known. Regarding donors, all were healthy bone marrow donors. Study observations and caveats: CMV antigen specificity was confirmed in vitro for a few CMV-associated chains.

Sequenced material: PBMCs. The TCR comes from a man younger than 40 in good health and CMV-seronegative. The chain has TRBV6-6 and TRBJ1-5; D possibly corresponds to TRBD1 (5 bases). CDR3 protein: CASRQRLTGVNQPQHF. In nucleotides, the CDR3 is TGTGCCAGCAGACAGCGATTGACGGGGGTCAATCAGCCCCAGCATTTT.